This TCR beta chain comes out of a study of OX40 agonist ivuxolimab in advanced cancers. Study overall: The treatment was a fully human IgG2 OX40 agonist, ivuxolimab.

V lost 5 bases, J lost 9 bases, and 19 bases lay in between. CDR3 length: 14 amino acids. Per the germline V gene, CDR1 is SGHVS and CDR2 is FNYEAQ. Sequenced by immunoSEQ multiplex PCR; TCRdb stores in-frame clones only, minus some. The sample lists some 71,000 clones, roughly 84% occurring once. The receptor's source is an adult with an advanced solid tumor such as melanoma, head and neck, liver or kidney cancer. V is TRBV7-6 and J is TRBJ1-1, with a tentative D call TRBD1 (6 bases). The specimen was CD4+ or CD8+ T cells sorted from blood, collected in a trial of the OX40 agonist ivuxolimab. This CDR3 is CASSGTQGPDQAFF. CDR3 coding DNA: TGTGCCAGCAGCGGGACCCAGGGGCCCGATCAAGCTTTCTTT.